The 3 T cell receptor beta chains presented below share a single source sample, sequenced in a study of T cells in Graves' hyperthyroidism and ophthalmopathy. Amplification yielded TCR beta CDR3 regions, with RNA transcripts as the source. The HTBI primer set drove a first-round RT-PCR of the TCR CDR3. TCRdb re-derived calls from the multiplex PCR reads in MiXCR, one entry per CDR3 protein. The sample yields 620,000 or so distinct CDR3 sequences, roughly 15% seen once. The source material was blood. The origin of the receptors is a woman aged 45-65 years with Graves' ophthalmopathy.

This clonotype appeared a few times. The chain carries TRBV29-1 and TRBJ2-7; TRBD1 might be the D (6 bases). V lost 4 bases and J lost 2, with 12 bases in between. Germline loops: CDR1 SQVTM, CDR2 ANQGSEA. This CDR3 region has 13 residues. CDR3 DNA sequence: TGCAGCGTTGTCGGCAGGGGCACCTACGAGCAGTACTTC. This codes for CSVVGRGTYEQYF.

This clonotype was seen only a few times. The chain links TRBV12-5 to TRBJ2-3; no definite D call. The V and J ends lost 0 bases and 7 bases respectively, with 5 bases between them. This CDR3 region has 12 residues. Per the germline V gene, CDR1 is LGHNT and CDR2 is FRNRAP. CDR3 bases: TGTGCTAGTGGTTTGGTAATTTATACGCAGTATTTT. Encoded protein: CASGLVIYTQYF.

This clonotype was found many times. The chain has TRBV28 and TRBJ1-5; tentatively, D is TRBD1 (5 bases). Looked up from germline, CDR1 is MDHEN and CDR2 is SYDVKM. Trimming took 7 bases from V and 0 from J, leaving 10 bases between them. The CDR3 consists of 14 residues. CDR3 in amino acids: CASILRGSNQPQHF. Written as DNA, the CDR3 is TGTGCCAGCATCCTAAGGGGTAGCAATCAGCCCCAGCATTTT.